The entry below describes one T cell receptor beta chain. Its antigen target is currently unknown. No qualities accompany the bases; no much larger clone lies one base away. The study evaluated CTLA-4 blockade (ipilimumab) given together with focal radiation therapy in patients who had chemo-refractory metastatic non-small-cell lung cancer. These data belong to a study of radiotherapy plus CTLA-4 blockade in lung cancer (dated by TCRdb to 2016 to 2019). With regard to the full study: Objective responses occurred in approximately 17% of enrolled patients, and 30% to 40% achieved disease control.

Trimming removed 8 bases from V and 0 bases from J; the gene matches leave 13 bases unexplained. Sequences MRHNA (CDR1) and SNTAGT (CDR2) are obtained from the germline V gene. Inclusive of the bounding cysteine and phenylalanine, the CDR3 is 18 residues long. Only the CDR3 DNA is retained, 54 bases long and in frame from the first base. The library relied on the immunoSEQ multiplex PCR assay. Here the immuneACCESS table is served through TCRdb, limited to in-frame sequences with V and J called. Missing clones are a known gap in these copies; in checked studies unresolved V genes cover under half, and the rest lacks a known reason. Within this sample are roughly 62,000 clones, with approximately 77% of them counted one time only. The ten top clones hold less than 5.5% of the sample. Results the study describes overall, beyond this receptor: After treatment with radiotherapy and ipilimumab, TCR clones that originated in tumors expanded in peripheral blood. Increased serum interferon-beta after radiation, together with early dynamic changes in blood T cell clones, were reported to be the strongest predictors of response.

This TCR derives from a human donor with non-small cell lung cancer who had a complete response to radiotherapy plus ipilimumab. Material: peripheral blood, obtained from a patient treated with radiotherapy plus ipilimumab. The chain is made from TRBV6-4 and TRBJ2-6; 7 bases in between match TRBD1. The encoded CDR3 is CASPDPGQSNSGANVLTF. The nucleotides are TGTGCCAGCCCCGACCCGGGACAGTCAAACTCTGGGGCCAACGTCCTGACTTTC.